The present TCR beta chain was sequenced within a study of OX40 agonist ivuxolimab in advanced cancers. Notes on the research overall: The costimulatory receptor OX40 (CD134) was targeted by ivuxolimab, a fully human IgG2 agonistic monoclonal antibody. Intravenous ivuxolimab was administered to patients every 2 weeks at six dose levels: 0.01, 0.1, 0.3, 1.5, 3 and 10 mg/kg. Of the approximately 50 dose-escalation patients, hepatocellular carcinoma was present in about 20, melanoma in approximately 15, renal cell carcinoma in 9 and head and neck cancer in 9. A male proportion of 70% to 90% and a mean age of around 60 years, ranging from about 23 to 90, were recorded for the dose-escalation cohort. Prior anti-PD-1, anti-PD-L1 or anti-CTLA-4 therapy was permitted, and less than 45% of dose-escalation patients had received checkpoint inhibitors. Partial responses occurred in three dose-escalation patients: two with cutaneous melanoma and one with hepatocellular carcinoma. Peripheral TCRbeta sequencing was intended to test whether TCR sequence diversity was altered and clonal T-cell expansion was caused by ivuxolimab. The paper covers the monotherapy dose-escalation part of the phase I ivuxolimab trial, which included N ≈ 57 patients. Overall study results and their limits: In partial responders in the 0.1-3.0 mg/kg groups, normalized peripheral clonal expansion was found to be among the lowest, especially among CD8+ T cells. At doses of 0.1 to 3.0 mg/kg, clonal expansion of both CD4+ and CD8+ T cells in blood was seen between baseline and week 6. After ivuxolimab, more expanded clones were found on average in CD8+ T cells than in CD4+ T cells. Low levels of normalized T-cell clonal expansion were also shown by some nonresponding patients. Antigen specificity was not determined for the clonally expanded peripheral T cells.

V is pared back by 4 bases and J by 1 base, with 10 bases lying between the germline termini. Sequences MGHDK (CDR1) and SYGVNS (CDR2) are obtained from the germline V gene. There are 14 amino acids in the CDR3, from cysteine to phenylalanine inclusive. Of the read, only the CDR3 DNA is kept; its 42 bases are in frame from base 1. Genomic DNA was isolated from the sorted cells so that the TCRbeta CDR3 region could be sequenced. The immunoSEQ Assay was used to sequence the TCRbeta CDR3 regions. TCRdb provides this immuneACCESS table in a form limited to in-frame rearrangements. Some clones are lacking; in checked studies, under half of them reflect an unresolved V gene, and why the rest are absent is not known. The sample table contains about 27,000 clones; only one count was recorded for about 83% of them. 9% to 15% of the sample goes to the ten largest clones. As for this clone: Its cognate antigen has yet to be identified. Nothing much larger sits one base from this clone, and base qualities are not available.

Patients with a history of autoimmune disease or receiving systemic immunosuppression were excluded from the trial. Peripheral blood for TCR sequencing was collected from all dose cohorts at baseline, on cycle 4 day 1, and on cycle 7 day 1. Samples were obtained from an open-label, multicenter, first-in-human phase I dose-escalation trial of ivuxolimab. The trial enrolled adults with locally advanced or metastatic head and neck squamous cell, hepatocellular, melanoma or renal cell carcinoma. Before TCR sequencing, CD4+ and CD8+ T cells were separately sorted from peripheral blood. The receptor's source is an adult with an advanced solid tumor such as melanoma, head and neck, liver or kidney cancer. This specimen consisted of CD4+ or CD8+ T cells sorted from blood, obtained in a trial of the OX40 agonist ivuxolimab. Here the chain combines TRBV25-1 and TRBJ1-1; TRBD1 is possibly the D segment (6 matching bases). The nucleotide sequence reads TGTGCCAGCAGTGTGGACAGACCGAACACTGAAGCTTTCTTT. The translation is CASSVDRPNTEAFF.